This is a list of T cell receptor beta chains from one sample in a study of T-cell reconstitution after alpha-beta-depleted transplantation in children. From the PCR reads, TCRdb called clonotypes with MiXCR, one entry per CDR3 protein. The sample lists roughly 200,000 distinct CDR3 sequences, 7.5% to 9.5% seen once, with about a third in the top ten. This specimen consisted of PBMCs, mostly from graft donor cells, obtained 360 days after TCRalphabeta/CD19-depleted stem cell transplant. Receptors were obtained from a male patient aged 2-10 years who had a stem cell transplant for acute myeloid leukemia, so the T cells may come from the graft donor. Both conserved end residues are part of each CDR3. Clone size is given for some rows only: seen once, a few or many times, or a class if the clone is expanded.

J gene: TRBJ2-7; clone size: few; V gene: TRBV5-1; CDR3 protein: CASGDRPQSYEQYF
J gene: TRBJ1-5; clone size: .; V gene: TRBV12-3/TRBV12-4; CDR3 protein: CASRRSGNQPQHF
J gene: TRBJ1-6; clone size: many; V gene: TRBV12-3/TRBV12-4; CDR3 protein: CASSFQGSNSPLHF
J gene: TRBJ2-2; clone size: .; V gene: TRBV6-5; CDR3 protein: CASSYGSGAGELFF
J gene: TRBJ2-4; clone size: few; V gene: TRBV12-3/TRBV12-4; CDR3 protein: CASSFTSGGAGNIQYF
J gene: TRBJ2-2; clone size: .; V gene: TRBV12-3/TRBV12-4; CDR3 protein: CASSSFAGVLGELFF
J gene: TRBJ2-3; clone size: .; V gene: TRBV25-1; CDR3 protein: CASYGTGGAEDTDTQYF
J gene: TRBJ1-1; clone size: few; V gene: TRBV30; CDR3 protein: CAWSRSRDSMRLNTEAFF
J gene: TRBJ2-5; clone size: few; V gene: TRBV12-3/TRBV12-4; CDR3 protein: CASSFNPGTSGAQETQYF
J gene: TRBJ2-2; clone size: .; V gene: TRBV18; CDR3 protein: CASSTTATGELFF
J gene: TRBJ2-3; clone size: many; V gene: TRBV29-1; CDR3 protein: CSVKTSTDTQYF
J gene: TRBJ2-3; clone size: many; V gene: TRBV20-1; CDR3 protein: CSAATSGYLDTQYF
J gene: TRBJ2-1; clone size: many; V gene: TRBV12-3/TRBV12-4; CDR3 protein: CASTRGNEQFF
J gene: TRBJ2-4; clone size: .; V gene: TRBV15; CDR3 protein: CATALSLAKNIQYF
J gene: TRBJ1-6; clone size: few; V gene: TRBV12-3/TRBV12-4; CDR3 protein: CASSLLNSVAYNSPLHF
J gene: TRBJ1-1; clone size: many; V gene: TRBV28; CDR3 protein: CASSFPGGRSVRNEAFF
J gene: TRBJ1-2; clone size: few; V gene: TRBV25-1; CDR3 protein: CASSEQGRYGYTF
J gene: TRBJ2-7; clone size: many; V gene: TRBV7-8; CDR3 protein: CASSFGGVGYEQYF
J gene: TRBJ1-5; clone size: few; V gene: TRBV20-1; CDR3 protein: CSARGVGGSQPQHF
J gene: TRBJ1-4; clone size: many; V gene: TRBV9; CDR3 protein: CASSVGDRVSEKLFF
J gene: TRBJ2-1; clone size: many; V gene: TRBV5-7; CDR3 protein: CASSLGQGEFNEQFF
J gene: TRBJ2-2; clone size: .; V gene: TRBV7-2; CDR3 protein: CASSLRRDGELFF
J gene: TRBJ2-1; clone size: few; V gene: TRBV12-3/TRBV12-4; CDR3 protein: CASKSLAGVSNEQFF
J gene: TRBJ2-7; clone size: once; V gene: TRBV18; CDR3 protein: CASSPLSGAGFSYEQYF
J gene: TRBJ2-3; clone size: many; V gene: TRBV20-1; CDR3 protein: CSAARREVDTQYF
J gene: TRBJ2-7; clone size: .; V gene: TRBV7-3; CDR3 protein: CASSLGTSEPYEQYF
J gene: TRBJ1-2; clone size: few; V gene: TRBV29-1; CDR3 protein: CSVEDRDPAYGYTF
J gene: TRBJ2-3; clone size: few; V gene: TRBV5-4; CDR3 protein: CASSIKLAGATDTQYF
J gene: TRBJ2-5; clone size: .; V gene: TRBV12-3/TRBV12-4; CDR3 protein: CASSLSRGDQETQYF
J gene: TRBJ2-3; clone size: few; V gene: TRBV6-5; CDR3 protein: CASSYRAYPRSTDTQYF
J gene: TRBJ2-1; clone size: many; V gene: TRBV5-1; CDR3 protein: CASRRASLSKGSYNEQFF
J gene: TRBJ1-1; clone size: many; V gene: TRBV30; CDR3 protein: CAWVRLGNEAFF
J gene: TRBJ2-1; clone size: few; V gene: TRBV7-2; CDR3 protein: CASSLGGTGEQFF
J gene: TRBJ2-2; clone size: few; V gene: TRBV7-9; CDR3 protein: CASSWTSNTGELFF
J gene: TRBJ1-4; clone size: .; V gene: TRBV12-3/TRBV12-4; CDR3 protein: CASSGQGSNEKLFF
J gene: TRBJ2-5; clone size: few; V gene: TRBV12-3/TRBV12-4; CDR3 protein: CASTPPGAGGPYQETQYF
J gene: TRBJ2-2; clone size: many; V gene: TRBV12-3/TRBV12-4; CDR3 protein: CASRIQDYTGELFF
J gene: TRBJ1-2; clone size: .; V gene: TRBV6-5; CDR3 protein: CASSSGGYGYTF
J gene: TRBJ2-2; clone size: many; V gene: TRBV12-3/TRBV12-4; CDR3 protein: CASINRVTGELFF
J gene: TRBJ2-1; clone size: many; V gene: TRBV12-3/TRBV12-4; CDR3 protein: CASSSTLTGGWNEQFF
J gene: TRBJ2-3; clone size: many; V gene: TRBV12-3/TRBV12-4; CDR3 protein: CASSPWDRGTDTQYF
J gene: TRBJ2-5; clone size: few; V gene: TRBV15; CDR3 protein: CATSRGPGQETQYF
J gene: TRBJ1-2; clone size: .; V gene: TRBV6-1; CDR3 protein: CASNRLAGYTF
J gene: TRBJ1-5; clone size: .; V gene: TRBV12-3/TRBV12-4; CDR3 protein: CASSLGRYRDQPQHF
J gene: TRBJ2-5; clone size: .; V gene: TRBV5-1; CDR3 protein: CASSFYPADQETQYF
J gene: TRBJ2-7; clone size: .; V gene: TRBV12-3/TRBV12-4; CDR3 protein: CVSSVTIGYEQYF
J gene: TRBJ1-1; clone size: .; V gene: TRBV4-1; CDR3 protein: CASSQETYQGVRGDTEAFF
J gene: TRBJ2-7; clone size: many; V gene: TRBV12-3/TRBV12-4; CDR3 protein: CASSFQNEQYF
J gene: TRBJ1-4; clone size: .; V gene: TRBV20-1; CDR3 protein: CSAPMDRRDEKLFF
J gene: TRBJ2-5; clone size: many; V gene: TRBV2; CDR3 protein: CASSGQRVQETQYF
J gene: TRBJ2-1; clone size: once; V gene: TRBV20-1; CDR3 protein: CSAPKRDYYNEQFF
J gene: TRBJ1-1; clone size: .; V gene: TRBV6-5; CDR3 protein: CASSYSSLGGATEAFF